This TCR beta chain came from a study of blood T cell repertoires in COVID-19. The V and J ends lost 0 bases and 8 bases respectively, with 7 bases between them. The CDR3 is made up of 12 amino acids. The germline CDR1 and CDR2 sequences are MNHEY and SVGAGI. TCRdb's table, derived via immunoSEQ multiplex PCR, lists solely in-frame clones and lacks some. The sample holds about 160,000 clones, 90% seen once. The chain has TRBV6-5 and TRBJ1-1; D is perhaps TRBD1 (6 bases). The clonotype comes from a man in his sixties with active or convalescent COVID-19. Sequenced: peripheral blood. The CDR3 nucleotides are TGTGCCAGCAGTTACTCTGACAGGGAAGCTTTCTTT. Translating gives CASSYSDREAFF.